This T cell receptor (beta chain) was identified in a study of blood T cell repertoires in COVID-19. Across the whole study: Sources were T cells, B-cell-depleted T cells, or PBMCs; the material itself was cDNA or gDNA.

CDR3 size: 16 residues. Unmatched junction bases numbered 9, after V lost 3 bases and J lost 7 bases. Germline lookup yields CDR1 LNHDA and CDR2 SQIVND (reference sequence). Original processing methods: Using reference gene primer amplification, nucleated cell counts were estimated. Sequencing used immunoSEQ multiplex PCR; TCRdb keeps in-frame clones, though not all of them. Clone size and the V and J calls come from that table; the DNA yielded D and trimming. Counted here are under 250,000 clones, approximately 85% occurring once; the ten biggest clones make up approximately 9.6%. The material sequenced was PBMCs or T cells enriched from blood (not recorded which). The TCR sequence derives from a woman between 45 and 65 years old with acute COVID-19. This chain uses TRBV19 with TRBJ1-5; 10 positions agree with TRBD1. The CDR3 coding sequence is TGTGCCAGTAGTATTCGGGGGACAGGGGATGACCAGCCCCAGCATTTT. It translates to CASSIRGTGDDQPQHF.